The 8 T cell receptor beta chains in this list originate from one sample, sequenced in a study of CD8+CD57+ T cells in acquired aplastic anemia. The TCR beta profiling, which covered VDJ combination and CDR3 sequence, was carried out using genomic DNA as the template. Each CDR3 protein is one row after TCRdb ran MiXCR on the reads. The repertoire includes some 120,000 distinct CDR3 sequences, 48% of them detected once, and 2% to 3% sits in the top ten. Sequencing was carried out using sorted CD4+, CD8+, or CD8+CD57+ T cells (not recorded which) from PBMCs. The receptors here all came from a human donor in good health, serving as a control.

The CDR3 is CASSETRQTDTQYF. In DNA form, the CDR3 reads TGTGCCAGCAGTGAAACTCGACAGACAGATACGCAGTATTTT. The genes are TRBV25-1 and TRBJ2-3; D possibly corresponds to TRBD1 (5 bases). Germline V gene sequence: CDR1 MGHDK, CDR2 SYGVNS. This CDR3 comprises 14 residues. Trimming shortened V by 2 bases and J by 3 bases, and 9 bases separated the two germline ends.

This clonotype showed up just once. The chain joins TRBV24-1 to TRBJ1-5; 12 positions agree with TRBD1. Germline CDR1 is KGHDR and CDR2 is SFDVKD. This CDR3 spans 17 amino acids. V shed 0 bases, J shed 7 bases, and the junction held 6 bases outside the gene matches. DNA for the CDR3: TGTGCCACCAGTGATTTGTGGGACAGGGGGCAGGGGCAGCCCCAGCATTTT. Protein: CATSDLWDRGQGQPQHF.

For this clonotype: One end of the junction fails to match germline, which may point to a read error. The chain employs TRBV10-3 and TRBJ1-2, with a possible D match to TRBD1 (5 bases). Germline values: CDR1 ENHRY, CDR2 SYGVKD. This CDR3 comprises 15 residues. CDR3 in DNA: TGTGCCAGCAGTTACTCGAGGGGAGGTAGCTATGGCTACACCTTC. Amino acid sequence: CASSYSRGGSYGYTF.

This sequence joins TRBV11-2 and TRBJ2-7, with a possible D match to TRBD1 (6 bases). The CDR3 contains 18 residues. The V gene's germline CDR1 is SGHAT and CDR2 FQNNGV. V shed 1 base and J shed 2 bases, with 21 bases lying between them. The CDR3 region is CASSLGGQGPWGAYEQYF. In DNA form, the CDR3 reads TGTGCCAGCAGCTTAGGGGGGCAGGGTCCATGGGGCGCCTACGAGCAGTACTTC.

The chain employs TRBV24-1 and TRBJ2-7; 9 bases are shared with TRBD1. The V gene's germline CDR1 is KGHDR and CDR2 SFDVKD. V was pared by 2 bases and J by 2 bases, with 6 bases of the junction left unmatched. The CDR3 covers 16 residues. This CDR3 is CATSDSRDRETYEQYF. The DNA of the CDR3 is TGTGCCACCAGTGATTCCCGGGACAGGGAAACCTACGAGCAGTACTTC.

As to this clonotype: A much larger clonotype is one base distant, so this may be a read error. The J gene is TRBJ2-2, the V gene TRBV11-2; possible D gene TRBD2, 5 bases. Germline V gene sequence: CDR1 SGHAT, CDR2 FQNNGV. The CDR3 loop spans 17 amino acids. Here the CDR3 reads CASSLGRWSLNTGEPFF. CDR3 DNA sequence: TGTGCCAGCAGCTTAGGGAGATGGTCTTTGAACACCGGGGAGCCGTTTTTT.

This chain uses TRBV7-8 with TRBJ1-6; the D is unclear. Trimming took 1 base from V and 9 from J, leaving 7 bases between them. Germline loops: CDR1 SGHVS, CDR2 FQNEAQ. CDR3 length equals 13 residues. The CDR3 DNA sequence: TGTGCCAGCAGCTTAGTGATGAGTTCACCCCTCCACTTT. This encodes CASSLVMSSPLHF. Looking up the rest from reference TRBV7-8 and TRBJ1-6 gives the full variable domain: GAGVSQSPRYKVAKRGQDVALRCDPISGHVSLFWYQQALGQGPEFLTYFQNEAQLDKSGLPSDRFFAERPEGSVSTLKIQRTQQEDSAVYLCASSLVMSSPLHFGNGTRLTVT.

This clonotype was counted at least ten times. The chain links TRBV20-1 to TRBJ2-7; TRBD2 matches at 8 bases. The V gene's germline CDR1 is DFQATT and CDR2 SNEGSKA (reference sequence). The CDR3 is made up of 15 amino acids. V lost 0 bases and J lost 3; bases outside the gene matches: 7. The CDR3 DNA follows: TGCAGTGCTAGAGACCAAGGACTAGCAGGCTACGAGCAGTACTTC. It is translated as CSARDQGLAGYEQYF.